Listed here are 25 T cell receptor beta chains from one sample, sequenced in a study of T-cell reconstitution after alpha-beta-depleted transplantation in children. The authors prepared the TCRbeta library with unique molecular identifiers. TCRdb recomputed calls from the PCR reads with MiXCR, one row per CDR3 protein. This sample has about 640,000 distinct CDR3 sequences, with 10% to 15% found just once. The specimen was PBMCs, mostly from graft donor cells, collected 360 days after TCRalphabeta/CD19-depleted stem cell transplant. The source of these receptors is a male patient younger than 18 who had a stem cell transplant for acute myeloid leukemia, so the T cells may come from the graft donor.

This clonotype occurred many times. The chain recombines TRBV6-2 or TRBV6-3 with TRBJ2-1; 8 bases agree with TRBD1. There are 17 residues in the CDR3. Germline CDR1 is MNHEY and CDR2 is SVGEGT. V gave up 4 bases and J gave up 3 bases; unmatched junction bases: 11. CDR3 in amino acids: CASSLPSGTGYYNEQFF. The CDR3 DNA sequence: TGTGCCAGCAGTTTGCCCTCCGGGACAGGCTACTACAATGAGCAGTTCTTC.

The rearrangement joins TRBV7-3 to TRBJ2-1; D might be TRBD2 (5 bases). This CDR3 region has 13 residues. V was clipped by 2 bases and J by 10 bases, with 12 bases between them. Germline V lookup: CDR1 SGHTA, CDR2 FQGTGA. The CDR3 protein is CASSLGLLREQFF. In nucleotides, the CDR3 is TGTGCCAGCAGCTTAGGACTCCTCAGAGAGCAGTTCTTC. The full variable domain, its missing parts supplied by reference TRBV7-3 and TRBJ2-1, is GAGVSQTPSNKVTEKGKYVELRCDPISGHTALYWYRQSLGQGPEFLIYFQGTGAADDSGLPNDRFFAVRPEGSVSTLKIQRTERGDSAVYLCASSLGLLREQFFGPGTRLTVL.

The V gene is TRBV14, the J gene TRBJ1-1, with D possibly being TRBD1 (6 bases). V was trimmed by 0 bases and J by 1 base, leaving 12 bases between them. This CDR3 has 16 amino acids. In germline, CDR1 is SGHDN, CDR2 FVKESK. The CDR3 DNA reads as TGTGCCAGCAGCCAAGATCGGTGCAGGGGGAACACTGAAGCTTTCTTT. It codes for CASSQDRCRGNTEAFF.

This clonotype was recorded a few times. In nucleotides, the CDR3 is TGTGCCAGCAGCCAAGATCATGGCGGAGAAAACACCATATATTTT. Its protein is CASSQDHGGENTIYF. The chain recombines TRBV14 with TRBJ1-3; D unresolved. Germline assignment: CDR1 SGHDN and CDR2 FVKESK. The CDR3 consists of 15 residues. V was cut by 0 bases and J by 6 bases, with 12 bases left in between. The full variable domain, with the rest looked up from reference TRBV14 and TRBJ1-3, is EAGVTQFPSHSVIEKGQTVTLRCDPISGHDNLYWYRRVMGKEIKFLLHFVKESKQDESGMPNNRFLAERTGGTYSTLKVQPAELEDSGVYFCASSQDHGGENTIYFGEGSWLTVV.

This clonotype was seen a few times. This rearrangement joins TRBV28 to TRBJ2-5; 9 bases agree with TRBD2. Germline V gene lookup returns CDR1 MDHEN and CDR2 SYDVKM. V shed 6 bases, J shed 6 bases, and the junction held 17 bases outside the gene matches. This CDR3 is 17 amino acids long. The CDR3 bases are TGTGCCAGCAGGGGAAGGGCATTTGGACTAGCGCGAAAGACCCAGTACTTC. This gives the protein CASRGRAFGLARKTQYF.

The sample holds a few counts of this clonotype. The V gene is TRBV5-1, the J gene TRBJ2-4, with D uncertain. Looked up from germline, CDR1 is SGHRS and CDR2 is YFSETQ. Trimming shortened V by 4 bases and J by 1 base, and 15 bases separated the two germline ends. The CDR3 runs to 16 residues. Written as DNA, the CDR3 is TGCGCCAGCAGCCTGCTGCGGTCCGGGGCCAAAAACATTCAGTACTTC. This encodes CASSLLRSGAKNIQYF.

J is TRBJ2-7 and V is TRBV5-1; perhaps D is TRBD1 or TRBD2 (5 bases each). Germline CDR1 is SGHRS and CDR2 is YFSETQ. V was clipped by 4 bases and J by 5 bases, with 13 bases between them. The CDR3 covers 13 residues. CDR3 DNA: TGCGCCAGCAGCCCCGGGACCCCTCACGAGCAGTACTTC. Protein sequence: CASSPGTPHEQYF. The variable domain in full, completed from reference TRBV5-1 and TRBJ2-7, reads KAGVTQTPRYLIKTRGQQVTLSCSPISGHRSVSWYQQTPGQGLQFLFEYFSETQRNKGNFPGRFSGRQFSNSRSEMNVSTLELGDSALYLCASSPGTPHEQYFGPGTRLTVT.

A remark on this clonotype: A much larger clone lies a single base off, so this may be a read error. The genes are TRBV15 and TRBJ2-3; 8 bases are shared with TRBD2. CDR1 and CDR2 from the germline V gene are LNHNV and YYDKDF (reference sequence). The CDR3 covers 16 residues. Trimming cost V 3 bases and J 1 base; bases outside gene matches: 6. DNA for the CDR3: TGTGCCACCAGCAGCCCGGGACTAGTGGGCACAGATACGCAGTATTTT. Its translation is CATSSPGLVGTDTQYF.

This clonotype has more than one count but fewer than ten. The chain recombines TRBV20-1 with TRBJ2-3; 7 positions match TRBD2. V lost 3 bases, J lost 5 bases, and 11 bases stayed unmatched. This CDR3 spans 15 amino acids. Germline CDR1 reads DFQATT; CDR2 reads SNEGSKA (reference sequence). CDR3 sequence: CSASGRDSTVDTQYF. CDR3 coding DNA: TGCAGTGCTAGTGGGAGGGACTCAACCGTAGATACGCAGTATTTT.

V is TRBV7-8 and J is TRBJ2-7, with D possibly TRBD1 on 6 matching bases. Germline V gives CDR1 SGHVS, CDR2 FQNEAQ. This CDR3 has 15 amino acids. The V end was cut by 1 base, the J end by 4 bases, with 14 bases between. The CDR3 reads CASSLGPGDMYEQYF. The CDR3 nucleotides are TGTGCCAGCAGCTTAGGTCCAGGGGATATGTACGAGCAGTACTTC.

V is TRBV10-3 and J is TRBJ2-3, with 9 nucleotides matching TRBD2. CDR1 is ENHRY, CDR2 SYGVKD, per germline. With V trimmed by 6 bases and J by 2 bases, 9 bases remained unmatched. CDR3 size: 16 residues. CDR3 DNA sequence: TGTGCCATCAGCCCCGGGACTAGCTTTGTCACAGATACGCAGTATTTT. Amino acid sequence: CAISPGTSFVTDTQYF.

This clonotype appeared a few times. The chain couples TRBV18 to TRBJ2-1; the D is unclear. Trimming shortened V by 2 bases and J by 9 bases, and 8 bases separated the two germline ends. The CDR3 has 12 residues. Germline V CDR1 and CDR2: KGHSH, LQKENI. CDR3 coding DNA: TGTGCCAGCTCACCAGTAGTTACTGAGCAGTTCTTC. This sequence encodes CASSPVVTEQFF.

Ten or more counts support this clonotype. This rearrangement joins TRBV5-5 to TRBJ2-2; no firm D call. Trimming shortened V by 1 base and J by 3 bases, and 16 bases separated the two germline ends. Germline-derived CDR1 and CDR2 are SGHKS and YYEKEE (reference sequence). CDR3 length: 17 residues. Here the CDR3 reads CASSLFIQPQDTGELFF. For the CDR3, the DNA is TGTGCCAGCAGCTTGTTTATACAGCCGCAAGACACCGGGGAGCTGTTTTTT.

This clonotype was recorded many times. The rearrangement joins TRBV12-3 or TRBV12-4 to TRBJ1-5, with 10 positions matching TRBD1. There are 15 residues in the CDR3. The junction had 3 bases not matched to a gene; V was cut back by 4 bases and J by 3 bases. The CDR3 sequence is CASSSGTGANQPQHF. DNA of the CDR3: TGTGCCAGCAGTTCCGGGACAGGGGCCAATCAGCCCCAGCATTTT.

This clonotype was detected a few times. V and J are TRBV27 and TRBJ2-2; unclear D gene. Trimming cost V 6 bases and J 6 bases, with 17 bases left between them. The CDR3 runs to 15 residues. Germline V gives CDR1 MNHEY, CDR2 SMNVEV (reference sequence). Here the CDR3 DNA reads TGTGCCAGCAGCCCTCCGTCTGGGAAAGCCGGGGAGCTGTTTTTT. This gives the protein CASSPPSGKAGELFF.

In its sample, this clonotype was seen many times. The chain employs TRBV27 and TRBJ2-2; a weak D match, TRBD1 (5 bases). The length of the CDR3 is 14 residues. Germline V lookup: CDR1 MNHEY, CDR2 SMNVEV (reference sequence). The V and J ends lost 4 bases and 3 bases respectively, with 9 bases between them. The CDR3 DNA follows: TGTGCCAGCAGTTACAGGATCGACACCGGGGAGCTGTTTTTT. Translated: CASSYRIDTGELFF.

This clonotype was detected a few times. The chain carries TRBV28 and TRBJ2-3, with D possibly called TRBD1 or TRBD2 (5 bases each). V was cut by 5 bases and J by 0 bases, with 30 bases left in between. CDR1 MDHEN and CDR2 SYDVKM come from the germline V gene. CDR3 size: 21 residues. DNA of the CDR3: TGTGCCAGCAGTACAACCAGGGACGGTGAAGTGGGGGTATTTAGCACAGATACGCAGTATTTT. Translated: CASSTTRDGEVGVFSTDTQYF.

This clonotype turned up a few times. This chain's CDR3 is CASSFRGRTASYNEQFF. In nucleotides, the CDR3 is TGTGCCAGCAGTTTCAGGGGCCGGACAGCTTCCTACAATGAGCAGTTCTTC. V and J are TRBV6-5 and TRBJ2-1; possibly TRBD1 for D (6 bases). Germline V CDR1 and CDR2: MNHEY, SVGAGI. CDR3 length: 17 amino acids. Trimming cost V 4 bases and J 1 base, with 17 bases left between them.

This clonotype was seen ten or more times. The J gene is TRBJ1-1, the V gene TRBV20-1; a weak D match, TRBD1 (5 bases). Trimming stripped 0 bases from V and 5 bases from J, with 16 bases between. This CDR3 spans 15 amino acids. Germline assignment: CDR1 DFQATT and CDR2 SNEGSKA (reference sequence). The CDR3 nucleotides read TGCAGTGCTAGAGATATCGGGAGGGGATCAACTGAAGCTTTCTTT. It codes for CSARDIGRGSTEAFF.

This clonotype was detected only a few times. The CDR3 DNA reads as TGTGCCAGCAGCTTAGGCTGGACAGGGACCCCCGGGGAGCTGTTTTTT. It specifies CASSLGWTGTPGELFF. The chain is built from TRBV7-3 and TRBJ2-2; 8 bases agree with TRBD1. The germline CDR1 and CDR2 sequences are SGHTA and FQGTGA. The V segment lost 2 bases and the J segment 6 bases; nucleotides outside the gene matches: 8. CDR3 length: 16 residues. Complete variable domain (other parts from reference TRBV7-3 and TRBJ2-2): GAGVSQTPSNKVTEKGKYVELRCDPISGHTALYWYRQSLGQGPEFLIYFQGTGAADDSGLPNDRFFAVRPEGSVSTLKIQRTERGDSAVYLCASSLGWTGTPGELFFGEGSRLTVL.

This sequence joins TRBV5-7 and TRBJ1-5, with D possibly TRBD1 on 6 matching bases. TRBV5-7 carries the ORF label, with uncertain function. This CDR3 has 14 amino acids. V lost 0 bases and J 5 bases, leaving 9 bases between the germline ends. The CDR3 DNA follows: TGTGCCAGCAGCTTGGTCAGGGGTGATCAGCCCCAGCATTTT. Its protein is CASSLVRGDQPQHF.

This chain connects TRBV5-8 to TRBJ2-5; 10 bases map to TRBD1. CDR3 size: 15 residues. Germline trimming cut 4 bases from V and 5 bases from J; bases unmatched to any gene: 8. Germline V gene sequence: CDR1 SGHTS, CDR2 YDEGEE. The CDR3 loop reads CASSPATGGLETQYF. Written as DNA, the CDR3 is TGTGCCAGCAGCCCCGCGACAGGGGGCCTCGAGACCCAGTACTTC.

The chain has TRBV12-3 or TRBV12-4 and TRBJ2-6; 10 bases are shared with TRBD2. After removal of 8 bases from V and 2 bases from J, the junction contained 9 bases not matched to a gene. The CDR3 covers 17 residues. For the CDR3, the DNA is TGTGCCAGCCAAAGAGCGGGAGGGCCGGCTGGGGCCAACGTCCTGACTTTC. As protein: CASQRAGGPAGANVLTF.

The chain employs TRBV13 and TRBJ2-7; D is unclear. Germline lookup yields CDR1 PRHDT and CDR2 FYEKMQ (reference sequence). The CDR3 consists of 15 residues. V was trimmed by 1 base and J by 0 bases, leaving 10 bases between them. CDR3 sequence: CASSLAQRDSYEQYF. DNA of the CDR3: TGTGCCAGCAGCTTAGCCCAACGTGACTCCTACGAGCAGTACTTC. Together with reference TRBV13 and TRBJ2-7, the CDR3 gives the full variable domain: AAGVIQSPRHLIKEKRETATLKCYPIPRHDTVYWYQQGPGQDPQFLISFYEKMQSDKGSIPDRFSAQQFSDYHSELNMSSLELGDSALYFCASSLAQRDSYEQYFGPGTRLTVT.

This clonotype was seen a handful of times. This chain joins TRBV24-1 and TRBJ2-1, with TRBD2 identical over 7 bases. This CDR3 comprises 18 residues. Germline V gives CDR1 KGHDR, CDR2 SFDVKD. Trimming took 1 base from V and 1 from J; bases not matched to a gene: 9. CDR3 region: CATSDLEGGDISYNEQFF. The DNA of the CDR3 is TGTGCCACCAGTGATTTAGAGGGAGGGGATATATCCTACAATGAGCAGTTCTTC.